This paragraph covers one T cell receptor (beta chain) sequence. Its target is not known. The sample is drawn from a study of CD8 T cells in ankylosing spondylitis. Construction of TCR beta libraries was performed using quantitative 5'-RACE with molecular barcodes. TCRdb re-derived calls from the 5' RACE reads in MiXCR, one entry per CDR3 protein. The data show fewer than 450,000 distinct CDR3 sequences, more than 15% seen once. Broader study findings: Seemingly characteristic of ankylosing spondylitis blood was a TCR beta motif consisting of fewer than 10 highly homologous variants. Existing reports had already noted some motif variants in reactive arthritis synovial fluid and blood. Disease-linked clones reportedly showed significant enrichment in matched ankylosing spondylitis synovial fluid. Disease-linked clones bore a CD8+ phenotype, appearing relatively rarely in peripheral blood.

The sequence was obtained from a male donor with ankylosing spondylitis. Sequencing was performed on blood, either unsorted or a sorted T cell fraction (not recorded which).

CDR3 sequence: CASSQGNNQPQHF. CDR3 coding DNA: TGTGCCAGCAGCCAAGGCAACAATCAGCCCCAGCATTTT. This chain connects TRBV3-1 to TRBJ1-5; no reliable D call. Germline V gives CDR1 LGHDT, CDR2 YNNKEL (reference sequence). The CDR3 sequence is 13 residues long. Trimming shortened V by 1 base and J by 3 bases, and 4 bases separated the two germline ends.